This T cell receptor (beta chain) is drawn from a study of vaccination and CD4 T cells after COVID-19 (dated 2022 in TCRdb). In terms of the full investigation: Convalescent patients had a positive SARS-CoV-2 result on nasal swab PCR, and of these patients, several had mild disease and one had severe disease. Six males and four females were included in the convalescent cohort, with two Hispanic individuals, seven Caucasians, two Asians and one multiracial person represented. Two doses of either the Pfizer-BioNTech BNT162b2 vaccine (n=8) or the Moderna mRNA-1273 vaccine (n=2) were administered to participants. Post-COVID blood samples were collected from convalescent patients a median of approximately 93 days after diagnosis, with a range of about 30 to 170 days. The time from the second vaccine dose to post-vaccine blood sampling had a median of roughly 70 days and ranged from roughly 12 to 250 days. Overlapping spike peptide pools from SARS-CoV-2 and from the common cold coronaviruses HCoV-NL63, HCoV-OC43 and HCoV-229E were used as culture stimuli. Control cultures received a CEFX viral epitope pool as the positive control, an HIV-1 Nef peptide pool as the negative control, or no peptide. In approximately eleven COVID-19 convalescent patients and 4 infection-naive healthy vaccine recipients, the spike-specific CD4+ TCR repertoire before mRNA vaccination was compared with the repertoire after mRNA vaccination.

V is reduced by 6 bases and J by 0 bases, leaving a spacing of 14 bases between them. The germline V gene (reference sequence) yields MNHEY for CDR1 and SMNVEV for CDR2. Spanning cysteine to phenylalanine, the CDR3 consists of 15 amino acids. CDR3 DNA is the only sequence kept; it has 45 bases, read in frame from the first base. What the research found in general, with its limitations: An increase in the median number of SARS-CoV-2-reactive clonotypes from 21 after infection to some 40 after vaccination was observed, but the change was not found to be significant. Relatively few convalescent patients were included in the study, and early timepoints after natural infection were not analyzed. Of the vaccine-specific clones found in convalescent patients, nearly all (304 of 307) were mono-reactive for SARS-CoV-2 spike instead of being cross-reactive with common cold coronaviruses. In convalescent patients, a median approximately 86% of post-vaccine SARS-CoV-2-reactive clones were detected only after vaccination, and vaccine-specific priming was suggested by this finding.

The treatment or condition label, as the study defines it: roughly 10-day PBMC culture with coronavirus spike peptide pools or control peptides (ViraFEST assay). The ViraFEST assay, used in the study, expanded antigen-specific T cells with peptide pools and then identified the expanded clonotypes through TCR sequencing. The positive SARS-CoV-2 PCR tests of the convalescent patients were dated from March to December 2020, before the Alpha, Beta and Delta variants emerged in the United States. Each well held approximately 2 million PBMCs cultured in IMDM containing approximately 5.3% human AB serum and around 9.2 IU/ml IL-2, with around 9.2 ug/ml peptide pools added. Half of the culture medium was replaced with fresh IL-2-containing medium on days 3 and 7. Once the cells had been in culture for over nine days, the EasySep CD4+ T cell isolation kit was used to isolate CD4+ T cells by negative selection. Ficoll-Paque Plus gradient centrifugation was used to isolate PBMCs from whole blood, and the isolated PBMCs were then either used fresh or cryopreserved at -140C. In general, triplicate wells were set up for every culture condition.

The receptor library was made with PCR. DNA from cultured CD4+ T cells underwent TCR sequencing with the Oncomine TCR Beta short-read assay at the Johns Hopkins FTIC core. The QIAamp micro DNA kit was used to extract genomic DNA from the cultured CD4+ T cells. Oncomine TCR Beta libraries made from cultured CD4+ T cells were pooled using unique dual indexes and sequenced on an Illumina iSeq 100. Turning to the authors' computational methods: Non-productive sequences were filtered out, and CDR3s that did not start with C, did not end with F or W, or were shorter than 7 amino acids were discarded. Antigen-specific clonotypes were identified with the MANAFEST web application by comparing peptide-stimulated wells with reference and other culture wells. To be called positive, a clone needed an FDR below 0.05, an odds ratio above 5, and a productive frequency above 0.1% in at least two of three replicate wells. A clonotype was classed as cross-reactive if the clonotype showed significant expansion both in SARS-CoV-2 spike wells and in at least one common cold coronavirus spike condition. Similarity between CDR3 sequences was evaluated in R version 3.6.1 using Levenshtein distances (stringdist) and unrooted phylogenetic trees (ape). Using fastp at Q25 and MiXCR, TCRdb reprocessed the public reads and kept productive beta chains. When rows share a CDR3 protein, they turn into one entry using the most common DNA and genes. These V and J calls rely on TCRdb rather than the paper's analysis. In this sample the table shows about 13,000 distinct CDR3 sequences, 43% of which occur a single time. Clones ranked in the top ten supply about a sixth of the sample.

This clonotype occurred a few times. The antigen this receptor binds is unknown. Per-nucleotide qualities are absent, and no much larger clonotype sits a single base away. The receptor chain draws on TRBV27 and TRBJ1-1; a tentative D match to TRBD1 spans 6 bases. Sequenced sample: cultured CD4+ T cells from blood. The receptor was isolated from a human donor with COVID-19. The nucleotide sequence is given as TGTGCCAGCAGGGACAGTCCTCCCATGAACACTGAAGCTTTCTTT. Its protein product is CASRDSPPMNTEAFF.